Listed below are T cell receptor beta chains from one sample, sequenced in a study of patients and donors after allogeneic stem cell transplantation. TCRdb passed the RT-PCR reads through MiXCR, listing each CDR3 protein once. The data contain about 960,000 distinct CDR3 sequences, under 20% of them singletons. Specimen: blood, either unsorted or a sorted T cell fraction (not recorded which). The receptors here all came from a human donor who was either an allogeneic HSCT recipient or a stem cell or donor lymphocyte infusion donor (not recorded which). It is not recorded whose cells these are; they may come from a transplant donor. Each CDR3 is given with its conserved first and last residue. A D gene is named only where the DNA matches it firmly. Size tells how often a clone was seen (once, few, many) or the class of an expanded clone, and some rows leave it out.

TRBD1	few	TRBV9	TRBJ2-1	CASSVVGQGPQQFF	TGTGCCAGCAGCGTAGTGGGACAGGGACCACAGCAGTTCTTC
.	.	TRBV9	TRBJ2-3	CASSPGAGGDADTQYF	TGTGCCAGCAGCCCGGGGGCAGGAGGTGATGCAGATACGCAGTATTTT
.	.	TRBV4-1	TRBJ2-7	CASSQDDGYEQYF	TGCGCCAGCAGCCAAGATGATGGCTACGAGCAGTACTTC
TRBD2	few	TRBV2	TRBJ2-5	CASILLPGTTEETQYF	TGTGCCAGCATCTTACTACCCGGGACTACCGAAGAGACCCAGTACTTC
TRBD1	.	TRBV3-1	TRBJ2-7	CASSQGIHRGPYEQYF	TGTGCCAGCAGCCAAGGGATACACAGGGGACCGTACGAGCAGTACTTC
TRBD2	few	TRBV29-1	TRBJ2-3	CSAAHVAGGPTDTQYF	TGCAGCGCAGCCCACGTAGCGGGAGGACCCACAGATACGCAGTATTTT
TRBD1	.	TRBV5-1	TRBJ2-5	CASSPKTGTEQETQYF	TGCGCCAGCAGCCCTAAAACCGGGACAGAGCAAGAGACCCAGTACTTC
TRBD2	few	TRBV5-1	TRBJ2-1	CASSLAAGTSRGGQFF	TGCGCCAGCAGCTTGGCCGCCGGGACTAGCCGGGGAGGGCAGTTCTTC
.	.	TRBV30	TRBJ2-3	CAWSVLESPDTQYF	TGTGCCTGGAGTGTGTTAGAATCCCCAGATACGCAGTATTTT
TRBD1	.	TRBV29-1	TRBJ1-1	CSVRTGTATEAFF	TGCAGCGTCCGAACCGGGACAGCCACTGAAGCTTTCTTT
TRBD2	many	TRBV5-1	TRBJ2-1	CASSLAGNEQFF	TGTGCCAGCAGCTTAGCGGGGAATGAGCAGTTCTTC
TRBD2	few	TRBV2	TRBJ2-1	CASKPGLAYNEQFF	TGTGCCAGCAAACCGGGACTAGCCTACAATGAGCAGTTCTTC
TRBD2	.	TRBV7-9	TRBJ2-2	CASSLAGTSAVGELFF	TGTGCCAGCAGCTTGGCGGGGACTAGCGCGGTCGGGGAGCTGTTTTTT
TRBD1	.	TRBV28	TRBJ2-2	CASSTPGQVTGELFF	TGTGCCAGCAGTACTCCGGGACAGGTCACCGGGGAGCTGTTTTTT
.	many	TRBV12-3/TRBV12-4	TRBJ2-5	CASSLAARETQYF	TGTGCCAGCAGTTTGGCGGCGAGAGAGACCCAGTACTTC
.	few	TRBV11-2	TRBJ1-1	CASSSDPQGQAFF	TGTGCCAGCAGCTCAGACCCCCAGGGTCAAGCTTTCTTT
TRBD2	.	TRBV12-3/TRBV12-4	TRBJ2-2	CASRDGLAGDTGELFF	TGTGCCAGCAGGGACGGACTAGCGGGGGACACCGGGGAGCTGTTTTTT
TRBD2	many	TRBV4-3	TRBJ2-1	CASSQDPGGALSAEQFF	TGCGCCAGCAGCCAAGACCCGGGGGGGGCGTTATCCGCTGAGCAGTTCTTC
.	few	TRBV21-1	TRBJ1-5	CASRAGTGRIRYSNQPQHF	TGTGCCAGCAGAGCAGGGACAGGGAGGATTCGATATAGCAATCAGCCCCAGCATTTT
.	few	TRBV20-1	TRBJ2-7	CSPDRTTYEQYF	TGCAGCCCTGACAGGACTACCTACGAGCAGTACTTC
TRBD1	.	TRBV12-3/TRBV12-4	TRBJ2-7	CASRRQGRYEQYF	TGTGCCAGCAGGCGACAGGGCCGGTACGAGCAGTACTTC
TRBD2	few	TRBV12-3/TRBV12-4	TRBJ2-7	CASRCPGLAGPYEQYF	TGTGCCAGCAGATGCCCGGGACTAGCGGGACCCTACGAGCAGTACTTC
.	many	TRBV4-3	TRBJ2-3	CASSQDRLSGTDTQYF	TGCGCCAGCAGCCAAGATCGGCTCTCAGGCACAGATACGCAGTATTTT
.	.	TRBV6-1	TRBJ2-2	CASRGVGNTGELFF	TGTGCCAGCAGGGGAGTAGGGAACACCGGGGAGCTGTTTTTT
TRBD2	many	TRBV12-3/TRBV12-4	TRBJ2-7	CASSEGGRVYEQYF	TGTGCCAGCAGTGAAGGCGGGAGAGTGTACGAGCAGTACTTC
.	.	TRBV10-3	TRBJ2-2	CAISESQGARRSGELFF	TGTGCCATCAGTGAGTCGCAAGGGGCGCGTCGGTCCGGGGAGCTGTTTTTT
.	few	TRBV29-1	TRBJ2-2	CSVDGGRTGELFF	TGCAGCGTTGATGGGGGGCGCACCGGGGAGCTGTTTTTT
.	few	TRBV30	TRBJ2-6	CAWSKGGGANVLTF	TGTGCCTGGAGTAAGGGTGGTGGGGCCAACGTCCTGACTTTC
TRBD1	.	TRBV7-7	TRBJ1-5	CASSLVDRGNQPQHF	TGTGCTAGCAGCTTAGTGGACAGGGGAAATCAGCCCCAGCATTTT
TRBD1	few	TRBV5-1	TRBJ1-1	CASSLEVLPGQGNTEAFF	TGCGCCAGCAGCTTGGAAGTCTTGCCGGGACAGGGGAACACTGAAGCTTTCTTT
.	.	TRBV24-1	TRBJ2-5	CATSGSALETQYF	TGTGCCACCAGTGGATCAGCTTTAGAGACCCAGTACTTC
TRBD1	few	TRBV20-1	TRBJ1-1	CSGRGLGTEAFF	TGCAGTGGCAGGGGGCTCGGTACTGAAGCTTTCTTT
TRBD2	few	TRBV4-3	TRBJ2-2	CASSQAQRGAGFANTGELFF	TGCGCCAGCAGCCAAGCCCAGCGGGGGGCCGGATTTGCGAACACCGGGGAGCTGTTTTTT
TRBD1	few	TRBV7-2	TRBJ1-1	CASSFLGQGVLNTEAFF	TGTGCCAGCAGCTTCCTAGGGCAGGGGGTCTTGAACACTGAAGCTTTCTTT
TRBD2	.	TRBV25-1	TRBJ2-3	CASSAGTSGNTDTQYF	TGTGCCAGCAGTGCCGGGACTAGCGGAAACACAGATACGCAGTATTTT
TRBD1	few	TRBV20-1	TRBJ2-5	CSATDRVVETQYF	TGCAGTGCTACCGACAGGGTCGTGGAGACCCAGTACTTC
.	few	TRBV27	TRBJ2-1	CASSLNSRQQFF	TGTGCCAGCAGCCTTAATTCCCGGCAGCAGTTCTTC
TRBD1	few	TRBV5-6	TRBJ2-7	CASSLGGTGIAEQYF	TGTGCCAGCAGCTTGGGGGGGACAGGGATTGCCGAGCAGTACTTC
.	.	TRBV5-1	TRBJ2-5	CASSSHRDRPVETQYF	TGCGCCAGCAGCTCGCACCGGGACCGCCCGGTGGAGACCCAGTACTTC
TRBD1	few	TRBV5-1	TRBJ1-1	CASSLTGAEAFF	TGCGCCAGCAGCTTGACAGGGGCTGAAGCTTTCTTT
.	.	TRBV2	TRBJ2-7	CASSEGMVSSYEQYF	TGTGCCAGCAGTGAGGGTATGGTGAGCTCCTACGAGCAGTACTTC
.	few	TRBV12-3/TRBV12-4	TRBJ2-1	CASSLIGSYNEQFF	TGTGCCAGCAGTTTGATCGGGAGCTACAATGAGCAGTTCTTC
.	.	TRBV5-6	TRBJ1-1	CASAPGVVSDTEAFF	TGTGCCAGCGCCCCCGGGGTGGTGTCGGACACTGAAGCTTTCTTT
.	few	TRBV30	TRBJ2-1	CAWSVWAGDEQFF	TGTGCCTGGAGTGTATGGGCAGGGGATGAGCAGTTCTTC
.	once	TRBV7-9	TRBJ2-7	CASSFWWQLYEQYF	TGTGCCAGCAGCTTTTGGTGGCAGCTTTACGAGCAGTACTTC
.	.	TRBV3-1	TRBJ2-5	CASSQAQRRETQYF	TGTGCCAGCAGCCAAGCTCAGCGTCGGGAGACCCAGTACTTC
.	.	TRBV5-1	TRBJ2-7	CASSLVGTGTYEQYF	TGCGCCAGCAGCTTGGTAGGGACGGGAACCTACGAGCAGTACTTC
.	.	TRBV20-1	TRBJ2-1	CSARRISSYNEQFF	TGCAGTGCTAGAAGGATCAGCTCCTACAATGAGCAGTTCTTC
.	few	TRBV4-1	TRBJ2-1	CASSQEGAVFYNEQFF	TGCGCCAGCAGCCAAGAGGGGGCAGTTTTCTACAATGAGCAGTTCTTC
.	.	TRBV4-1	TRBJ2-3	CASSQGDSSTDTQYF	TGCGCCAGCAGCCAGGGGGACTCTAGCACAGATACGCAGTATTTT
TRBD2	.	TRBV6-1	TRBJ2-1	CASSPLGLAGNNEQFF	TGTGCCAGCAGCCCTCTAGGACTAGCGGGCAACAATGAGCAGTTCTTC